These T cell receptor beta chains were read from a single sample in a study of CD8+ T cells in alopecia areata. Profiling relied on immunoSEQ multiplex PCR, and the TCRdb table lists in-frame clones only, not all of them. The sample has fewer than 150,000 clones, approximately 52% seen once. Sequenced material: CD8+ T cells sorted from blood, taken at week 4, from a patient treated with tofacitinib. These receptors came from a human donor with alopecia areata. Both conserved end residues are part of each CDR3. Fields, in order: clone size, J gene, D gene, V gene, CDR3 protein, CDR3 DNA. The D gene is left open where the match is weak. Clone size is given for some rows only: seen once, a few or many times, or a class if the clone is expanded.

NA | TRBJ2-5 | NA | TRBV4-3 | CASSQDKGVQETQYF | TGCGCCAGCAGCCAAGATAAGGGTGTACAAGAGACCCAGTACTTC
NA | TRBJ2-7 | NA | TRBV28 | CASSRQGLHEQYF | TGTGCCAGCAGTCGTCAGGGGCTCCACGAGCAGTACTTC
NA | TRBJ1-1 | NA | TRBV7-9 | CASSLGRGNTEAFF | TGTGCCAGCAGCCTAGGCCGCGGGAACACTGAAGCTTTCTTT
NA | TRBJ1-1 | TRBD1 | TRBV7-9 | CASSARDSLNTEAFF | TGTGCCAGCAGCGCGAGGGACAGCCTGAACACTGAAGCTTTCTTT
NA | TRBJ2-1 | TRBD2 | TRBV7-8 | CASSETGGRRNEQFF | TGTGCCAGCAGCGAGACGGGGGGGCGACGCAATGAGCAGTTCTTC
NA | TRBJ1-1 | NA | TRBV6-5 | CASGQGNYEAFF | TGTGCCAGCGGGCAGGGGAATTATGAAGCTTTCTTT
NA | TRBJ1-2 | TRBD1 | TRBV28 | CASSLFDRVDGYTF | TGTGCCAGCAGTTTATTCGACAGGGTTGATGGCTACACCTTC
few | TRBJ1-1 | NA | TRBV29-1 | CSALNLSPEAFF | TGCAGCGCCCTGAATCTAAGCCCTGAAGCTTTCTTT
NA | TRBJ2-2 | NA | TRBV14 | CASSPGPNTGELFF | TGTGCCAGCAGCCCGGGACCAAACACCGGGGAGCTGTTTTTT
NA | TRBJ1-2 | NA | TRBV6-5 | CASSYEPTGAKGYTF | TGTGCCAGCAGTTACGAGCCTACGGGGGCGAAAGGCTACACCTTC
NA | TRBJ2-7 | TRBD2 | TRBV7-9 | CASSHWDYSYEQYF | TGTGCCAGCAGCCATTGGGACTACTCCTACGAGCAGTACTTC
NA | TRBJ1-6 | NA | TRBV10-3 | CAISEPDRSGVVSPLHF | TGTGCCATCAGTGAGCCCGATCGGTCAGGGGTCGTTTCACCCCTCCACTTT
NA | TRBJ2-5 | NA | TRBV5-1 | CALTHQETQYF | TGCGCTTTAACCCATCAAGAGACCCAGTACTTC
few | TRBJ1-1 | TRBD1 | TRBV2 | CASSDTGGGTEAFF | TGTGCCAGCAGTGATACAGGGGGCGGGACTGAAGCTTTCTTT
few | TRBJ1-2 | TRBD1 | TRBV14 | CASSQAGTGYGYTF | TGTGCCAGCAGCCAAGCTGGGACAGGCTATGGCTACACCTTC
NA | TRBJ2-6 | NA | TRBV4-3 | CASSKIGASGANVLTF | TGCGCCAGCAGCAAGATAGGGGCCTCTGGGGCCAACGTCCTGACTTTC
NA | TRBJ1-1 | TRBD1 | TRBV5-6 | CASSLGTGEAFF | TGTGCCAGCAGCCTCGGGACAGGAGAAGCTTTCTTT
NA | TRBJ1-1 | NA | TRBV6-4 | CASSAGANTEAFF | TGTGCCAGCAGCGCAGGGGCGAACACTGAAGCTTTCTTT
NA | TRBJ1-2 | NA | TRBV30 | CAWSPSYGYTF | TGTGCCTGGAGTCCAAGCTATGGCTACACCTTC
NA | TRBJ2-7 | NA | TRBV10-3 | CAISEPDGYEQYF | TGTGCCATCAGTGAGCCGGACGGCTACGAGCAGTACTTC
NA | TRBJ1-1 | TRBD1 | TRBV6-5 | CASDSLSGGSEAFF | TGTGCCAGCGACAGCCTTTCAGGGGGCAGTGAAGCTTTCTTT
NA | TRBJ1-1 | NA | TRBV14 | CASSQRPDTEAFF | TGTGCCAGCAGCCAAAGGCCGGACACTGAAGCTTTCTTT
few | TRBJ2-2 | NA | TRBV30 | CAWSVTPGGIGELFF | TGTGCCTGGAGTGTAACTCCAGGGGGGATCGGGGAGCTGTTTTTT
few | TRBJ2-2 | NA | TRBV29-1 | CSVQGSGTGELFF | TGCAGCGTACAGGGCTCGGGGACCGGGGAGCTGTTTTTT
once | TRBJ1-4 | NA | TRBV30 | CAWSPTELPTNEKLFF | TGTGCCTGGAGTCCGACAGAATTACCAACTAATGAAAAACTGTTTTTT
NA | TRBJ2-3 | NA | TRBV15 | CATSPRATDTQYF | TGTGCCACCAGTCCCAGAGCCACAGATACGCAGTATTTT
few | TRBJ2-5 | NA | TRBV7-7 | CASTLSVDYNGQETQYF | TGTGCTAGCACCCTATCCGTCGACTATAACGGACAAGAGACCCAGTACTTC
NA | TRBJ2-5 | NA | TRBV5-1 | CASSLEGGQETQYF | TGCGCCAGCAGCTTGGAGGGGGGACAAGAGACCCAGTACTTC
NA | TRBJ2-5 | NA | TRBV23-1 | CASTSIKGTETQYF | TGCGCCAGCACTTCAATCAAAGGGACGGAGACCCAGTACTTC
NA | TRBJ2-7 | TRBD2 | TRBV27 | CASSPGLAPYEQYF | TGTGCCAGCAGTCCAGGACTAGCTCCCTACGAGCAGTACTTC
NA | TRBJ1-6 | NA | TRBV27 | CASSLGGFGSPLHF | TGTGCCAGCAGTCTAGGGGGTTTTGGTTCACCCCTCCACTTT
few | TRBJ1-2 | NA | TRBV29-1 | CSVKAALGPYYGYTF | TGCAGCGTCAAAGCCGCTTTAGGGCCTTACTATGGCTACACCTTC
NA | TRBJ1-2 | NA | TRBV30 | CAWTEGSSSDGYTF | TGTGCCTGGACCGAGGGATCCAGTTCCGATGGCTACACCTTC
NA | TRBJ2-3 | NA | TRBV9 | CASSVEGTSTDTQYF | TGTGCCAGCAGCGTTGAGGGGACTAGCACAGATACGCAGTATTTT
few | TRBJ2-1 | NA | TRBV5-1 | CASSLAGNEQFF | TGCGCCAGCAGCTTGGCCGGGAATGAGCAGTTCTTC
few | TRBJ1-2 | TRBD1 | TRBV9 | CASSLTGQVNYGYTF | TGTGCCAGCAGCTTAACGGGACAGGTTAACTATGGCTACACCTTC
NA | TRBJ2-3 | TRBD2 | TRBV13 | CASSLHGGGDPSTDTQYF | TGTGCCAGCAGCTTACACGGCGGGGGGGATCCTAGCACAGATACGCAGTATTTT
few | TRBJ2-6 | NA | TRBV29-1 | CSVGSGTGANVLTF | TGCAGCGTTGGATCAGGGACCGGGGCCAACGTCCTGACTTTC
once | TRBJ2-2 | NA | TRBV4-2 | CASSQGSGELFF | TGTGCCAGCAGCCAGGGAAGCGGGGAGCTGTTTTTT
NA | TRBJ1-2 | NA | TRBV5-6 | CASSLGRRLWGYTF | TGTGCCAGCAGCTTGGGCAGACGTCTCTGGGGCTACACCTTC
few | TRBJ1-5 | NA | TRBV5-1 | CASSKDNGQPQHF | TGCGCCAGCAGCAAGGACAACGGTCAGCCCCAGCATTTT
NA | TRBJ2-7 | NA | TRBV20-1 | CSAREGYEQYF | TGCAGTGCTAGAGAAGGTTACGAGCAGTACTTC
NA | TRBJ2-3 | NA | TRBV5-1 | CASSLEADTQYF | TGCGCCAGCAGCTTGGAGGCCGATACGCAGTATTTT
NA | TRBJ2-3 | NA | TRBV5-1 | CASSLRQEPTDTQYF | TGCGCCAGCAGCTTGCGGCAGGAGCCCACAGATACGCAGTATTTT
NA | TRBJ1-5 | NA | TRBV30 | CAWSNQEDQPQHF | TGTGCCTGGAGTAACCAGGAGGACCAGCCCCAGCATTTT
NA | TRBJ1-5 | NA | TRBV19 | CASSVSGPQHF | TGTGCCAGTAGTGTATCCGGGCCCCAGCATTTT